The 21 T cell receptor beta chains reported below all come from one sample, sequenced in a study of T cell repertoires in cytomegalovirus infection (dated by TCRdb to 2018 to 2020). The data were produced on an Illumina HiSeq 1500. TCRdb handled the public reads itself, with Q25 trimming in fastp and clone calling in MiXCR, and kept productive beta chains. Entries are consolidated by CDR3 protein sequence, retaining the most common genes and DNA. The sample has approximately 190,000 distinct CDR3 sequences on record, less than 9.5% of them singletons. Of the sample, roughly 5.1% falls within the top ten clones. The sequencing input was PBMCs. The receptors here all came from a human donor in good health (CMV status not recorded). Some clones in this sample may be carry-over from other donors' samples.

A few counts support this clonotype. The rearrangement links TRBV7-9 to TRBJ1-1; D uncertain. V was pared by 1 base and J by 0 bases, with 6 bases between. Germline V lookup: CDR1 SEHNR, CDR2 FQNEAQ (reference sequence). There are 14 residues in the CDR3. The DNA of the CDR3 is TGTGCCAGCAGCTTAGGGGTTATGAACACTGAAGCTTTCTTT. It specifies CASSLGVMNTEAFF.

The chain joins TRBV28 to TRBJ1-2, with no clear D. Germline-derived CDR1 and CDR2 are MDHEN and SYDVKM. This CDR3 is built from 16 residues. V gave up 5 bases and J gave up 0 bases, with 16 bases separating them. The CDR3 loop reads CASSSPGRGANYGYTF. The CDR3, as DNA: TGTGCCAGCAGTAGCCCAGGACGGGGAGCTAACTATGGCTACACCTTC.

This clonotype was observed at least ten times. The DNA of the CDR3 is TGTGCCAGCAGTTACAGAAGACAGGGTAGCGAGCAGTACTTC. It encodes CASSYRRQGSEQYF. The rearrangement links TRBV6-5 to TRBJ2-7, with 7 bases that match TRBD1. Germline assignment: CDR1 MNHEY and CDR2 SVGAGI. V shed 2 bases and J 6 bases; nucleotides not matched to a gene: 7. The CDR3 runs to 14 residues.

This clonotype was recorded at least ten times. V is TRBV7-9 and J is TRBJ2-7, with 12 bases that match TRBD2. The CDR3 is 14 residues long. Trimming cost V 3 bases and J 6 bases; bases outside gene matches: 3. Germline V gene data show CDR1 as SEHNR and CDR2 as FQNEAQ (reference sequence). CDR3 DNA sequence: TGTGCCAGCAGCTTCCCGACTAGCGGGAGCGAGCAGTACTTC. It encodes CASSFPTSGSEQYF.

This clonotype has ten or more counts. The CDR3 spells CASRQRASYYNEQFF. The DNA for the CDR3 is TGTGCCAGCAGACAAAGGGCTAGCTACTACAATGAGCAGTTCTTC. This chain uses TRBV2 with TRBJ2-1; TRBD2 is a possible D gene (5 bases). The CDR3 length is 15 residues. V lost 6 bases and J lost 3, with 15 bases in between. From germline, CDR1 is SNHLY and CDR2 FYNNEI.

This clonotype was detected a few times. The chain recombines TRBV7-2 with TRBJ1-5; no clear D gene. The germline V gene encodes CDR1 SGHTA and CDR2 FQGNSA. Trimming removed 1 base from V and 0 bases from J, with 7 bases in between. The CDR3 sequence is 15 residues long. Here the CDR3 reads CASSLVRVSNQPQHF. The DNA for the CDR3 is TGTGCCAGCAGCTTAGTTCGGGTTAGCAATCAGCCCCAGCATTTT.

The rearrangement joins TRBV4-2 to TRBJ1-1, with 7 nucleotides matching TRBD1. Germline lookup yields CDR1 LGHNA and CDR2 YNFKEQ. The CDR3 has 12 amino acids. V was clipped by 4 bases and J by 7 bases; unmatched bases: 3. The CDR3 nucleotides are TGTGCCAGCAGCCGGGACAGCTTTGAAGCTTTCTTT. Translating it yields CASSRDSFEAFF.

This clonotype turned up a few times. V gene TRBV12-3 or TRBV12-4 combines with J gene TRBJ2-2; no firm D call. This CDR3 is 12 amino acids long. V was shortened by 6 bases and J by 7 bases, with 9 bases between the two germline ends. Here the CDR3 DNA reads TGTGCCAGCAGGCTCACCCGCGGGGAGCTGTTTTTT. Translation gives CASRLTRGELFF.

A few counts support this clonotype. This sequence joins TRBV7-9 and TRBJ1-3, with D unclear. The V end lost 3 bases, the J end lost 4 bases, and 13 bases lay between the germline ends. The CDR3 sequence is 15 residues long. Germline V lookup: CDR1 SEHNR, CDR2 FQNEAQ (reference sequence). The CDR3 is CASSLLRGPGNTIYF. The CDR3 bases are TGTGCCAGCAGCTTGTTACGAGGGCCCGGAAACACCATATATTTT.

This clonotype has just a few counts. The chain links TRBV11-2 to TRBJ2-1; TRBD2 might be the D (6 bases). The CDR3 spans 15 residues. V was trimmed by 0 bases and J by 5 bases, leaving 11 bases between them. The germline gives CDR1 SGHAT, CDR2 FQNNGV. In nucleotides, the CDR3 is TGTGCCAGCAGCTTAGATTACGGGAGCCACAATGAGCAGTTCTTC. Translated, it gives CASSLDYGSHNEQFF.

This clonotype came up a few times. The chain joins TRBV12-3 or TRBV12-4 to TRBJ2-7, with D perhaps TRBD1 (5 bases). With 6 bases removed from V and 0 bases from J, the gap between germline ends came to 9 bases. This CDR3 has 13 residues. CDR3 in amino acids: CASRQDSSYEQYF. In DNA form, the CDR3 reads TGTGCCAGCAGGCAAGACAGCTCCTACGAGCAGTACTTC.

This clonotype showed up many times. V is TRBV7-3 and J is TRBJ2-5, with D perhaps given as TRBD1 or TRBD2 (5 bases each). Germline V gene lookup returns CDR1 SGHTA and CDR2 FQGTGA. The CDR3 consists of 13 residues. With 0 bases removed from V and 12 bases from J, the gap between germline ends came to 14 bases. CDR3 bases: TGTGCCAGCAGCTTAACGGGGCTAGCCCCAAAGTACTTC. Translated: CASSLTGLAPKYF.

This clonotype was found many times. Here the CDR3 DNA reads TGTGCCAGCAGTTTTGGGGATTTCATACAGCCCCAGCATTTT. Its protein product is CASSFGDFIQPQHF. This chain uses TRBV28 with TRBJ1-5; D ambiguous. Trimming took 3 bases from V and 7 from J, leaving 13 bases between them. There are 14 residues in the CDR3. Germline V gene lookup returns CDR1 MDHEN and CDR2 SYDVKM.

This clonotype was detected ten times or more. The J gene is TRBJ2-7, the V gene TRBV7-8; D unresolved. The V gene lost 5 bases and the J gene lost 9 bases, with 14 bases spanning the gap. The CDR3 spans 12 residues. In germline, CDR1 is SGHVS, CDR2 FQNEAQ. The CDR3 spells CASSPNSVVQYF. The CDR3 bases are TGTGCCAGCAGCCCCAACAGCGTTGTGCAGTACTTC.

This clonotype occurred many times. The CDR3 DNA sequence: TGCGCCAGCAGCTACAGACTAGTTCGCACCGGGGAGCTGTTTTTT. Translating it yields CASSYRLVRTGELFF. The chain uses TRBV4-1 and TRBJ2-2; D may be TRBD2 (6 bases). V was shortened by 5 bases and J by 4 bases, with 14 bases between the two germline ends. The CDR3 contains 15 residues. Germline V lookup: CDR1 MGHRA, CDR2 YSYEKL.

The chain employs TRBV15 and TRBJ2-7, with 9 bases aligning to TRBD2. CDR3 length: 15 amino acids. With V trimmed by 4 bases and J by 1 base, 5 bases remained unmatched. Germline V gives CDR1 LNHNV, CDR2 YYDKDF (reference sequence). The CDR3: CATSIERGESYEQYF. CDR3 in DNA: TGTGCCACCAGCATTGAGCGGGGGGAATCCTACGAGCAGTACTTC.

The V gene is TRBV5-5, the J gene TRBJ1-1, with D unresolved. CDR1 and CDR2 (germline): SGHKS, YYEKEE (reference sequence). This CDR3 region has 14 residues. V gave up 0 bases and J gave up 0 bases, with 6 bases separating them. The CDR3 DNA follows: TGTGCCAGCAGCTTGGCCACAGTGAACACTGAAGCTTTCTTT. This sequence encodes CASSLATVNTEAFF.

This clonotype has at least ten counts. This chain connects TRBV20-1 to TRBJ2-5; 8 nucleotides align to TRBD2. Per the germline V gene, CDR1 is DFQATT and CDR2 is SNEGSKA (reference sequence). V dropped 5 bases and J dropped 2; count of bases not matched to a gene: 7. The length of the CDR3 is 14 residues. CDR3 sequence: CSAPIAGPQETQYF. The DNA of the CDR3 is TGCAGTGCTCCCATAGCGGGACCGCAAGAGACCCAGTACTTC.

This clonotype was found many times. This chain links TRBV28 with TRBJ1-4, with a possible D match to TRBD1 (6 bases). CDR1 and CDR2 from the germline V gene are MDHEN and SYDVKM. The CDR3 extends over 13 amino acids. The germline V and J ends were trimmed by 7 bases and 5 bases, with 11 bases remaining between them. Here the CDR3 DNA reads TGTGCCAGCAAACAGGGCACAAATGAAAAACTGTTTTTT. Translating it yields CASKQGTNEKLFF.

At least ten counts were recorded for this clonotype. CDR3 in DNA: TGTGCCAGCAGCTTAGGTTCGCAGGGGCGTTCACCCCTCCACTTT. This translates into CASSLGSQGRSPLHF. The chain carries TRBV7-2 and TRBJ1-6, with TRBD1 as a possible D gene (6 bases). Between the trimmed V and J ends, which lost 1 base and 9 bases, there was a span of 13 bases. The germline gives CDR1 SGHTA, CDR2 FQGNSA. The length of the CDR3 is 15 residues.

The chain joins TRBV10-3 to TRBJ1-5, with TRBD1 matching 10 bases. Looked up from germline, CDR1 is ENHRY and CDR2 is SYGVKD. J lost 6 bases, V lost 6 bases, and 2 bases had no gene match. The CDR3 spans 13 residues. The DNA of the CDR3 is TGTGCCATCAGCCGGGACAGGGGTCAGCCCCAGCATTTT. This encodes CAISRDRGQPQHF.